This entry is about one T cell receptor (beta chain). The target of this receptor is not known. No base qualities exist here, and no much larger clone lies one base off it. CD8 naive samples were CD45RO-negative cells positively selected for CCR7, giving a CD45RA+CCR7+ population that excluded TemRA cells. Donors were healthy HIV-negative adults with no recently reported acute infections or vaccinations. All donors were Caucasian adults living in Nashville, Tennessee, USA. Blood was collected by leukapheresis, and PBMCs were isolated by Ficoll-Histopaque density gradient centrifugation and then cryopreserved in liquid nitrogen vapor phase. Purity and quantity of every magnetically sorted T cell population were checked by analytical flow cytometry. Genomic DNA was isolated from every sorted fraction and measured by UV absorbance on a Nanodrop 2000c. The data derive from a study of shared clonotypes between healthy human individuals (dated by TCRdb to 2020 to 2021). Concerning the study at large: A few men and two women, aged 18 to 49 years, made up the cohort. Between about 0.8 and 9 billion PBMCs per donor were obtained by leukapheresis. For each donor, three plates each were used for CD4 naive and CD4 memory, two plates were used for CD8 naive, and one plate was used for CD8 memory. To estimate repertoire size and how much clonotype sharing occurs between individuals, the study deeply sequenced the blood TCR repertoires of roughly 5 healthy adults. To increase sequencing depth and limit assay-specific biases, different laboratories used diverse techniques to prepare libraries and sequence TCR repertoires.

The research as a whole found: Across a few donors, approximately 4.6% of naive CD4, 3.5% of naive CD8, 2% to 2.5% of memory CD4, and under 0.45% of memory CD8 clonotypes were shared. Naive subsets generally had larger estimated clonotype richness than memory subsets. The small number of donors limited the genetic and exposure-history diversity represented. Based on pairwise subsampling, the degree of clonotype sharing among donors was expected to be affected by sequencing depth. Sampling was restricted to blood, and TCR repertoires in tissues likely differ from the TCR repertoires found in blood. Compared with non-shared clonotypes, clonotypes shared by all four sorted-subset donors had higher generation probabilities. Incomplete sequencing was indicated by rarefaction of sorted-subset datasets, despite the large sequencing depth.

From the germline V gene, CDR1 is SGHVS and CDR2 is FNYEAQ. The germline V end is reduced by 1 base and the J end by 0 bases; junction bases left unmatched: 2. Reading from cysteine to phenylalanine, the CDR3 counts 15 amino acids. Only CDR3 DNA is held: 45 bases, read in frame from base 1. TCR CDR3 regions were amplified from genomic DNA by multiplex PCR using the deep immunoSEQ assay. Genomic DNA extracted from each cell subset was distributed evenly over all wells of several immunoSEQ 96-well plates, and each plate served as one replicate. For sorted subsets, 150 to 250 ng genomic DNA, equal to about 30,000 T cell genomes, was loaded into each replicate PCR. The purified libraries were quantified using a Qubit 3.0 fluorometer, sized with a Bioanalyzer 2100, and then quantified again using the KAPA Library Quantification kit. Every immunoSEQ 96-well plate was sequenced on a dedicated single-read 150-cycle Illumina NextSeq 550 flow cell. In the original analysis: Because only junctional sequences without quality scores were contained in the immunoSEQ output, filtering matching that applied to full-length reads could not be performed. To assign V/J genes and CDR3, sequences were annotated using PyIR, a Python wrapper for IgBLAST v1.9, with IMGT germline references. Any read was removed if the V/J assignment was weak (E-value above 1e-6), the CDR3 was missing, or the read contained stop codons, out-of-frame junctions, or ambiguous translated residues. V3J clonotypes were defined by identical inferred V gene, J gene, and CDR3 amino acid sequence. The percentage overlap between two repertoires was calculated by dividing the number of shared unique clonotypes by the size of the smaller repertoire. Repertoire richness was assessed with RTK rarefaction, the Chao1 estimator, and Recon v2.1 estimates of unobserved clonotypes. Generation probabilities were computed with OLGA for all TCRbeta clonotypes obtained by the gDNA method from several donors. In its TCRdb copy, this immuneACCESS table keeps in-frame sequences only and misses some clones. Where compared with another copy, unresolved V genes explain less than half of these, and the others have no known cause. V, J and clone size are taken as reported in that table, and D and trimming were inferred from the DNA itself. Within this sample are about 2.2 million clones, with around 95% of them counted one time only. The ten top clones hold around 1.7% of the sample.

In this chain, TRBV7-6 is recombined with TRBJ2-7; 8 middle bases align to TRBD1. The clonotype was recovered from a man between 18 and 29 years old in good health. Some clones in this sample may be carry-over from other donors' samples. Specimen: naive CD8+ T cells from PBMCs. The sample's cell subset or site, from its label and the paper: CD45RA+CCR7+. The CDR3 protein is CASSLDRGASYEQYF. The DNA sequence is given as TGTGCCAGCAGCTTAGACAGGGGGGCCTCCTACGAGCAGTACTTC.